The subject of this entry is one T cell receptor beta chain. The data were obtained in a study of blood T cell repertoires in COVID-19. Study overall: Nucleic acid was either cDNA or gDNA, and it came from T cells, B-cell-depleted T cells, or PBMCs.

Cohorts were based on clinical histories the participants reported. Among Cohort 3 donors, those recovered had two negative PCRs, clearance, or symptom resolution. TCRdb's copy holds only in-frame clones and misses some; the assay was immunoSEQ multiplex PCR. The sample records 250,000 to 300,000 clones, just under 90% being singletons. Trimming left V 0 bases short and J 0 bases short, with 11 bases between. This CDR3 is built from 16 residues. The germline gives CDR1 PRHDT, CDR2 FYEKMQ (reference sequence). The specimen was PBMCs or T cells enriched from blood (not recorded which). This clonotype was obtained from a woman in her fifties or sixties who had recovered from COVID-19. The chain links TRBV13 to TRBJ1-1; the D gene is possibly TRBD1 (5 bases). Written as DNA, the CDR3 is TGTGCCAGCAGCTTAGGCCTAGGGGCAGTGAACACTGAAGCTTTCTTT. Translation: CASSLGLGAVNTEAFF.